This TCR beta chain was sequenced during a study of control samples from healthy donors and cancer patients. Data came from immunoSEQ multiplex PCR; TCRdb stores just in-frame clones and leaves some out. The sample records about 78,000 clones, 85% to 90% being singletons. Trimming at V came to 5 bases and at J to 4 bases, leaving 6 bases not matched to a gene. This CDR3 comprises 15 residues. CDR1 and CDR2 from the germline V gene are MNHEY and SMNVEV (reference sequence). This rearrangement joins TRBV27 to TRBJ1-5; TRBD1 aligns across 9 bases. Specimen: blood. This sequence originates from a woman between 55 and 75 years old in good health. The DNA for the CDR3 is TGTGCCAGCAGTCCTATCGGACAGGGGAATCAGCCCCAGCATTTT. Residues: CASSPIGQGNQPQHF.